Listed below are T cell receptor beta chains from one sample, sequenced in a study of breast tumors, draining lymph nodes, adjacent tissues. TCRdb analysed the multiplex PCR reads with MiXCR anew, one entry per CDR3 protein. The data hold fewer than 140,000 distinct CDR3 sequences, with under 40% observed a single time. Specimen: axillary lymph node tissue. Receptor source: a female donor with breast cancer. Some clones in this sample may be carry-over from other donors' samples. The CDR3 runs from the conserved cysteine through the conserved F or W. D genes are given only for firm matches. A row's size may be missing; if present it is once, few, many or a size class.

v_gene,j_gene,abundance,d_gene,CDR3nt,CDR3aa
TRBV12-3/TRBV12-4,TRBJ1-2,-,-,TGTGCCAGCAGTCCAATGGGAGGAAACACCTTC,CASSPMGGNTF
TRBV20-1,TRBJ2-7,-,TRBD1,TGCAGTGCTTACAGGGGGGAGCAGTACTTC,CSAYRGEQYF
TRBV29-1,TRBJ2-2,many,-,TGCAGCGTTACCGGGACTCATACCGGGGAGCTGTTTTTT,CSVTGTHTGELFF
TRBV5-8,TRBJ2-1,-,-,TGTGCCAGCAGCTTCAGGGGAACTAATGAGCAGTTCTTC,CASSFRGTNEQFF
TRBV11-2,TRBJ1-2,many,-,TGTGCCAGCAGCTTAGATCTGGCCTCATATGGCTACACCTTC,CASSLDLASYGYTF
TRBV5-1,TRBJ2-1,many,-,TGCGCCAGCAGCTTCGGAGCGGTGGATGAGCAGTTCTTC,CASSFGAVDEQFF
TRBV27,TRBJ2-7,many,-,TGTGCCAGCAGTTCAAGACTGGGGCACTCCTACGAGCAGTACTTC,CASSSRLGHSYEQYF
TRBV19,TRBJ2-3,many,TRBD2,TGTGCCAGTAGTCCCCTTAGCGGGAGGGCGGGGGATACGCAGTATTTT,CASSPLSGRAGDTQYF
TRBV19,TRBJ1-1,-,-,TGTGCCAGTAGTATGACTGCGAACACTGAAGCTTTCTTT,CASSMTANTEAFF
TRBV11-2,TRBJ1-2,many,-,TGTGCCAGCAGCTCTGCAGGAGGGAGCTACACCTTC,CASSSAGGSYTF
TRBV6-5,TRBJ1-4,many,TRBD1,TGTGCCAGCAGTACCAGGGGGGGCCTTGAAAAACTGTTTTTT,CASSTRGGLEKLFF
TRBV7-9,TRBJ1-1,-,TRBD1,TGTGCCGGCAGCTACTTGGACAGGGGACACACTGAAGCTTTCTTT,CAGSYLDRGHTEAFF
TRBV15,TRBJ1-5,many,TRBD1,TGTGCCACCAGCAGGACAGGGGCGTTTAATCAGCCCCAGCATTTT,CATSRTGAFNQPQHF
TRBV5-1,TRBJ2-1,many,TRBD2,TGCGCCAGCAGCTCACTTCCAACGACTAGCGGGGGGGCCAGAAATGAGCAGTTCTTC,CASSSLPTTSGGARNEQFF
TRBV6-2/TRBV6-3,TRBJ2-2,many,-,TGTGCCAGCAGATCACAAGGGGGCGGGGAGCTGTTTTTT,CASRSQGGGELFF
TRBV28,TRBJ2-3,many,TRBD1,TGTGCCAGCAGCCTCCAGGGACAGGGGACAGATACGCAGTATTTT,CASSLQGQGTDTQYF
TRBV11-3,TRBJ2-1,-,TRBD2,TGTGCCAGCAGCTTCGGACTAGCGGGCGATGAGCAGTTCTTC,CASSFGLAGDEQFF
TRBV14,TRBJ2-2,-,-,TGTGCCAGCAGCCAAGAGTCTCTTGGGTGGAACAGCTTAGCGAACACCGGGGAGCTGTTTTTT,CASSQESLGWNSLANTGELFF
TRBV7-9,TRBJ1-5,few,-,TGTGCCAGCAGCGAGGGACTAGCGGGCTACGAGCATTTT,CASSEGLAGYEHF
TRBV5-4,TRBJ2-1,many,TRBD1,TGTGCCAGCAGCTTGAGCCCAGGACAGGGGGACAATGAGCAGTTCTTC,CASSLSPGQGDNEQFF
TRBV14,TRBJ2-1,many,TRBD2,TGTGCCAGCAGCCAAGAGGGATTGGGCCGACTAGCGGGAGCCAATGAGCAGTTCTTC,CASSQEGLGRLAGANEQFF
TRBV5-4,TRBJ2-6,many,-,TGTGCCAGCAGCGGAGGGACAAAGGCTGGGGCCAGCGTCCTGACTTTC,CASSGGTKAGASVLTF
TRBV28,TRBJ1-2,many,-,TGTGCCAGCAGTTTAATCCCAAGGGACACTTATGGCTACACCTTC,CASSLIPRDTYGYTF
TRBV19,TRBJ1-5,many,-,TGTGCCAGTAGTATCGGAGGCAGATCCAATCAGCCCCAGCATTTT,CASSIGGRSNQPQHF
TRBV19,TRBJ2-2,-,TRBD2,TGTGCCAGTAACCCGCGGGGGGGAAGGGGCGGGGAGCTGTTTTTT,CASNPRGGRGGELFF
TRBV7-9,TRBJ2-3,many,-,TGTGCCAGCAGCTCGCAACAATTTACCGTAGGTTATACGCAGTATTTT,CASSSQQFTVGYTQYF